This T cell receptor (beta chain) originates from a study of blood T cell repertoires in COVID-19. Looked up from germline, CDR1 is MDHEN and CDR2 is SYDVKM. The CDR3 has 14 amino acids. J was trimmed by 2 bases and V by 5 bases; bases with no gene match: 5. Sequencing was performed with immunoSEQ multiplex PCR; in TCRdb, only in-frame clones are kept and a portion is missing. Of about 80,000 clones listed, more than 70% were seen once; the top ten hold around 36%. The chain combines TRBV28 with TRBJ2-7; 8 bases align to TRBD2. This TCR derives from a man older than 75 with active or convalescent COVID-19. The sample comprised peripheral blood. DNA of the CDR3: TGTGCCAGCAGTAGTCCGGGAGGGCCCTACGAGCAGTACTTC. Translating it yields CASSSPGGPYEQYF.